One sample yielded the 20 T cell receptor beta chains listed below, sequenced in a study of T cells in Graves' hyperthyroidism and ophthalmopathy. Amplification targeted TCR beta CDR3 regions from RNA transcripts. HTBI primers were used for first-round RT-PCR of the TCR CDR3. TCRdb re-derived calls from the multiplex PCR reads in MiXCR, one entry per CDR3 protein. In the table there are hundreds of thousands of distinct CDR3 sequences, roughly a sixth of which are singletons. Sequencing was carried out using blood. Every receptor here comes from a woman aged 18-29 years with Graves' ophthalmopathy.

The genes are TRBV6-2 or TRBV6-3 and TRBJ2-7; tentatively, D is TRBD1 (6 bases). V lost 6 bases and J 2 bases, leaving 23 bases between the germline ends. The CDR3 has 17 residues. Germline V CDR1 and CDR2: MNHEY, SVGEGT. The CDR3 loop reads CASSTLFRQEIPYEQYF. CDR3 coding DNA: TGTGCCAGCAGCACCCTCTTCCGACAGGAGATACCCTACGAGCAGTACTTC.

This clonotype appeared many times. The chain employs TRBV28 and TRBJ2-7; D is perhaps TRBD2 (7 bases). CDR1 is MDHEN, CDR2 SYDVKM, per germline. This CDR3 is 15 amino acids long. The V end was cut by 6 bases, the J end by 2 bases, with 17 bases between. The CDR3 nucleotides are TGTGCCAGCAGCCTATCAGGGGAGGGCGCCTACGAGCAGTACTTC. Amino acid sequence: CASSLSGEGAYEQYF. Full variable domain (outside the CDR3, taken from reference TRBV28 and TRBJ2-7): DVKVTQSSRYLVKRTGEKVFLECVQDMDHENMFWYRQDPGLGLRLIYFSYDVKMKEKGDIPEGYSVSREKKERFSLILESASTNQTSMYLCASSLSGEGAYEQYFGPGTRLTVT.

A note on this clonotype: A read error is possible here, since a much larger clone lies one base away. The V gene is TRBV6-1, the J gene TRBJ2-1; possible D gene TRBD2, 6 bases. The V and J ends lost 6 bases and 4 bases respectively, with 16 bases between them. Per germline, CDR1 MNHNS and CDR2 SASEGT. This CDR3 is built from 15 residues. CDR3 protein: CASSRTIGGYNEQFF. In nucleotides, the CDR3 is TGTGCCAGCAGCAGGACTATCGGGGGTTACAATGAGCAGTTCTTC.

This clonotype was observed a few times. The chain recombines TRBV5-6 with TRBJ1-2, with a possible D match to TRBD1 (5 bases). The CDR3 extends over 14 amino acids. Looked up from germline, CDR1 is SGHDT and CDR2 is YYEEEE. V gave up 1 base and J gave up 4 bases, with 11 bases separating them. The DNA for the CDR3 is TGTGCCAGCAGCTTGATACAGGCCACCTATGGCTACACCTTC. Residues: CASSLIQATYGYTF. The whole variable domain, remainder taken from reference TRBV5-6 and TRBJ1-2, is DAGVTQSPTHLIKTRGQQVTLRCSPKSGHDTVSWYQQALGQGPQFIFQYYEEEERQRGNFPDRFSGHQFPNYSSELNVNALLLGDSALYLCASSLIQATYGYTFGSGTRLTVV.

The rearrangement links TRBV12-3 or TRBV12-4 to TRBJ2-2; the match to TRBD2 covers 7 bases. The V segment lost 7 bases and the J segment 1 base; nucleotides outside the gene matches: 9. There are 16 residues in the CDR3. CDR3 DNA: TGTGCCAGCACTCCCCGGGCTAGCGGGAACACCGGGGAGCTGTTTTTT. Its translation: CASTPRASGNTGELFF.

This clonotype occurred many times. The V gene is TRBV7-3, the J gene TRBJ2-1; D unclear. The CDR3 length is 15 residues. Germline CDR1 reads SGHTA; CDR2 reads FQGTGA. Trimming pared 3 bases from V and 2 bases from J, leaving 11 bases between. In DNA, the CDR3 is TGTGCCAGCAGCTTGTCGGAAGGACCCTACAATGAGCAGTTCTTC. This gives the protein CASSLSEGPYNEQFF.

In its sample, this clonotype was seen a few times. Here the CDR3 DNA reads TGTGCCAGCAGAGGACAGGACCTTAGCAATCAGCCCCAGCATTTT. This codes for CASRGQDLSNQPQHF. The chain carries TRBV6-1 and TRBJ1-5, with 7 positions matching TRBD1. The CDR3 contains 15 residues. Germline assignment: CDR1 MNHNS and CDR2 SASEGT. V shed 6 bases and J 0 bases; nucleotides not matched to a gene: 5.

This clonotype was seen ten or more times. The J gene is TRBJ2-2, the V gene TRBV18; D gene ambiguous. Germline lookup yields CDR1 KGHSH and CDR2 LQKENI. The ends were cut back, 3 bases at V and 1 base at J, with 6 bases in the middle. The length of the CDR3 is 14 residues. For the CDR3, the DNA is TGTGCCAGCTCACCCAACAGGAACACCGGGGAGCTGTTTTTT. This translates into CASSPNRNTGELFF.

This clonotype was recorded at least ten times. V usage is TRBV2 and J usage is TRBJ1-6; D possibly corresponds to TRBD1 (5 bases). The CDR3 length is 15 residues. The V end lost 7 bases, the J end lost 10 bases, and 20 bases lay between the germline ends. Per the germline V gene, CDR1 is SNHLY and CDR2 is FYNNEI. The CDR3 DNA is TGTGCCAGCACCAGGGAGACCCAAGACCGGTCACCCCTCCACTTT. Translating gives CASTRETQDRSPLHF.

This clonotype was seen at least ten times. The chain couples TRBV6-1 to TRBJ2-5, with 9 bases matching TRBD2. This CDR3 region has 17 residues. Germline V CDR1 and CDR2: MNHNS, SASEGT. V dropped 2 bases and J dropped 4; count of bases not matched to a gene: 11. CDR3 sequence reads: CASSERRIAGVGETQYF. CDR3 coding DNA: TGTGCCAGCAGTGAAAGGAGGATAGCGGGAGTTGGAGAGACCCAGTACTTC.

This clonotype was detected ten times or more. The V call is TRBV12-3 or TRBV12-4, the J call TRBJ2-7; 9 bases are a match to TRBD1. The V segment lost 8 bases and the J segment 7 bases; nucleotides outside the gene matches: 9. The length of the CDR3 is 13 residues. CDR3 loop: CASGDRASREQYF. The DNA for the CDR3 is TGTGCCAGCGGGGACAGGGCGTCTAGGGAGCAGTACTTC.

In this sample, this clonotype turned up a few times. The chain joins TRBV7-2 to TRBJ1-5; D not resolved. The CDR3 has 13 amino acids. Germline V gene sequence: CDR1 SGHTA, CDR2 FQGNSA. The V gene lost 2 bases and the J gene lost 3 bases, with 5 bases spanning the gap. In DNA form, the CDR3 reads TGTGCCAGCAGCTTACATCACAATCAGCCCCAGCATTTT. It yields the protein CASSLHHNQPQHF.

Regarding this clonotype: The junction departs from germline at one end; a sequencing error may be responsible. This sequence joins TRBV27 and TRBJ2-1; D uncertain. Germline lookup yields CDR1 MNHEY and CDR2 SMNVEV (reference sequence). The CDR3 totals 15 residues. CDR3 amino acids: CASSLTPSSYDEQFF. In DNA, the CDR3 is TGTGCCAGCAGTTTAACCCCGAGCTCCTACGATGAGCAGTTCTTC.

This clonotype has a handful of counts. This sequence joins TRBV19 and TRBJ2-7; 12 bases match TRBD1. Per the germline V gene, CDR1 is LNHDA and CDR2 is SQIVND (reference sequence). This CDR3 has 16 amino acids. V shed 4 bases and J 1 base; nucleotides not matched to a gene: 5. CDR3 nucleotides: TGTGCCAGTAGTACCCCGGGACAGGGGGCTTCCTACGAGCAGTACTTC. It is translated as CASSTPGQGASYEQYF.

The chain links TRBV6-1 to TRBJ1-3; TRBD1 aligns across 9 bases. The CDR3 is 14 residues long. Germline loops: CDR1 MNHNS, CDR2 SASEGT. Trimming at V came to 11 bases and at J to 0 bases, leaving 5 bases not matched to a gene. The CDR3 here is CAGGQGSSGNTIYF. DNA for the CDR3: TGTGCCGGGGGACAGGGCTCCTCTGGAAACACCATATATTTT.

This chain connects TRBV6-2 or TRBV6-3 to TRBJ1-1; perhaps TRBD1 as D (6 bases). Germline V gene lookup returns CDR1 MNHEY and CDR2 SVGEGT. The CDR3 is 16 amino acids. Deletions cut 2 bases from V and 8 bases from J, with 21 bases between. Written as DNA, the CDR3 is TGTGCCAGCAGTTACATTATGGTCGGGGGCCTTCGCGAAGCTTTCTTT. Protein: CASSYIMVGGLREAFF.

The chain carries TRBV4-3 and TRBJ2-2; D is perhaps TRBD1 or TRBD2 (5 bases each). This CDR3 is built from 15 residues. V was cut by 4 bases and J by 4 bases, with 13 bases left in between. Germline V gives CDR1 LGHNA, CDR2 YSLEER. This chain's CDR3 is CASSLRDPLTGELFF. The CDR3 region has the DNA TGCGCCAGCAGCCTCCGGGACCCGCTCACCGGGGAGCTGTTTTTT.

This clonotype was recorded many times. V and J are TRBV7-9 and TRBJ2-7; D is unclear. CDR1 and CDR2 from the germline V gene are SEHNR and FQNEAQ (reference sequence). The CDR3 runs to 14 residues. V was pared by 2 bases and J by 2 bases, with 10 bases between. The CDR3 sequence is CASSLPGWAYEQYF. The CDR3 DNA is TGTGCCAGCAGCTTACCAGGCTGGGCCTACGAGCAGTACTTC.

This clonotype showed up many times. The CDR3 is CSAAQGFGQYF. As DNA, the CDR3 is TGCAGTGCTGCACAGGGTTTCGGGCAGTACTTC. The V gene is TRBV20-1, the J gene TRBJ2-7; D may be TRBD1 (6 bases). Germline CDR1 is DFQATT and CDR2 is SNEGSKA (reference sequence). There are 11 residues in the CDR3. Trimming pared 5 bases from V and 9 bases from J, leaving 14 bases between.

This clonotype was found many times. The CDR3 nucleotides are TGTGCCAGCAGCCCGGGGCTAGATGCAGGGGGGGAGACCCAGTACTTC. As protein: CASSPGLDAGGETQYF. This sequence joins TRBV7-2 and TRBJ2-5; a weak D match, TRBD1 (7 bases). Germline loops: CDR1 SGHTA, CDR2 FQGNSA. The length of the CDR3 is 16 residues. V was shortened by 5 bases and J by 5 bases, with 21 bases between the two germline ends.